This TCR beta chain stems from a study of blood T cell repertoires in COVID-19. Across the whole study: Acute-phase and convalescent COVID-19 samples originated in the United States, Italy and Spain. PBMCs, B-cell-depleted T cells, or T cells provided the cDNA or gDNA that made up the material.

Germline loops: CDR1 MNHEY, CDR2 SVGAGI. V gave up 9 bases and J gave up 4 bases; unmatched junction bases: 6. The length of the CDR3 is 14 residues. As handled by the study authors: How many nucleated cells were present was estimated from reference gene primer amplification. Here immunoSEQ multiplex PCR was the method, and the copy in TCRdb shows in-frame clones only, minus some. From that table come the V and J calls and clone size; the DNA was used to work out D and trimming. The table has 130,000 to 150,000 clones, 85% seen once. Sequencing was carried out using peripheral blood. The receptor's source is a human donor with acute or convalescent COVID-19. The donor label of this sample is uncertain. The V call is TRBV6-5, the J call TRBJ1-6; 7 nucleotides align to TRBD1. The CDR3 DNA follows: TGTGCCAGTACCGGGACAGCTTATAATTCACCCCTCCACTTT. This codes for CASTGTAYNSPLHF.